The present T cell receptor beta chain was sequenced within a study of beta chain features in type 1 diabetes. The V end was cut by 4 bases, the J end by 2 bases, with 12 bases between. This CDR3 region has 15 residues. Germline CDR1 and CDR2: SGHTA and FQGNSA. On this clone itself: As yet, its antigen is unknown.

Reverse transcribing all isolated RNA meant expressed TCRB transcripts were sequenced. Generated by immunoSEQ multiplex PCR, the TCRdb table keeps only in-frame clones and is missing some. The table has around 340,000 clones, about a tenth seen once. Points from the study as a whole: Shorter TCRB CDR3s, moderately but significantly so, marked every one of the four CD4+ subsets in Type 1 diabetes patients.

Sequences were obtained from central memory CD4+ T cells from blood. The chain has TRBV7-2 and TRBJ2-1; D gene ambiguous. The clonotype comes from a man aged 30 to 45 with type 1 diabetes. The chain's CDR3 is CASSSRWQTYNEQFF. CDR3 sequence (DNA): TGTGCCAGCAGCTCTCGGTGGCAGACCTACAATGAGCAGTTCTTC.